This T cell receptor beta chain was retrieved from a study of brain T cells in children with intractable seizures. General study points: HCMV serostatus was not known, and viral specificity came from CDR3 similarity only.

On this clone: What it recognizes is unknown. Other DNA sequences of this sample code for an identical CDR3.

Time point in this sample: blood from clinic visit 5 months post-surgery; TSC patient then seizure free. Trimming took 6 bases from V and 4 from J; bases not matched to a gene: 6. This CDR3 region has 14 residues. Germline-derived CDR1 and CDR2 are LNHDA and SQIVND (reference sequence). TCRdb's table, derived via immunoSEQ multiplex PCR, lists solely in-frame clones and lacks some. The sample has about 340,000 clones, over 90% seen once; the top ten hold 5.5% to 6%. This material consisted of peripheral blood, taken around 5 months after surgery. The clonotype was recovered from a boy under two years old with tuberous sclerosis and intractable seizures. The genes are TRBV19 and TRBJ2-7, with TRBD1 identical over 10 bases. CDR3: CASSIPGQGYEQYF. The CDR3 DNA sequence: TGTGCCAGTAGCATCCCGGGACAGGGGTACGAGCAGTACTTC.